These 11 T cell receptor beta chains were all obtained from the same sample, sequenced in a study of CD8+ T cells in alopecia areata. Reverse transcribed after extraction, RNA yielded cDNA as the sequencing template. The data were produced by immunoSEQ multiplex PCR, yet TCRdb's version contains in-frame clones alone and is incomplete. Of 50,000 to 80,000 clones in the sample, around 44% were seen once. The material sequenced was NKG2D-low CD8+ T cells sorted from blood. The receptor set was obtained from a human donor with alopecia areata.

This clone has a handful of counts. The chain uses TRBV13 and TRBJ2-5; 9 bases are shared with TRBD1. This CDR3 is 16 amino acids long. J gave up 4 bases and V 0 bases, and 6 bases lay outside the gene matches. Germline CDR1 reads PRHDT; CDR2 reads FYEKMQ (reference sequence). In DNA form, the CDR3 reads TGTGCCAGCAGCTTAGGCCTAGGGACAGGGCGAGAGACCCAGTACTTC. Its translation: CASSLGLGTGRETQYF.

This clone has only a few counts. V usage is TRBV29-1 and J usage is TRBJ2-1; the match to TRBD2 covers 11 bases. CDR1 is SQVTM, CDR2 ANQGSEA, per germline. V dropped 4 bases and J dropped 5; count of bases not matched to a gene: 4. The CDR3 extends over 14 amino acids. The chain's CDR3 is CSVAGLAVNNEQFF. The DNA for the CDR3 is TGCAGCGTTGCGGGACTAGCGGTCAACAATGAGCAGTTCTTC.

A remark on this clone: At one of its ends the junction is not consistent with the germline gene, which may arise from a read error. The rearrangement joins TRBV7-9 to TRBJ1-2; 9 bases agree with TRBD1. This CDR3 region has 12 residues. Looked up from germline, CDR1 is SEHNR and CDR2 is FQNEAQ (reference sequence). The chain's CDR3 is CASSRWGQGFTF. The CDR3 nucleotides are TGTGCCAGCAGCCGGTGGGGACAGGGCTTCACCTTC.

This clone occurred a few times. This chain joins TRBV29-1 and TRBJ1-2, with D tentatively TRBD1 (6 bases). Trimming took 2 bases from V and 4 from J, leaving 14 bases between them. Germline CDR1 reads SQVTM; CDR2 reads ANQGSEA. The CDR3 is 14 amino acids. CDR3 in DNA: TGCAGCGTTGAAAAAGGGGGGGCCGGCTATGGCTACACCTTC. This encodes CSVEKGGAGYGYTF. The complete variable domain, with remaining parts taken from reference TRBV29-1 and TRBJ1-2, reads SAVISQKPSRDICQRGTSLTIQCQVDSQVTMMFWYRQQPGQSLTLIATANQGSEATYESGFVIDKFPISRPNLTFSTLTVSNMSPEDSSIYLCSVEKGGAGYGYTFGSGTRLTVV.

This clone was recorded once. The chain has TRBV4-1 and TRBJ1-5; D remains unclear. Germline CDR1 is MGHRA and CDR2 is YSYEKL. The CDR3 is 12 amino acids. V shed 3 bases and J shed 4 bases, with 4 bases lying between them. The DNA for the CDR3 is TGCGCCAGCAGCCACCATAATCAGCCCCAGCATTTT. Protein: CASSHHNQPQHF.

In nucleotides, the CDR3 is TGTGCCAGCAGTTTGGGGAGGGGGTATGGAGAAAACATTCAGTACTTC. This gives the protein CASSLGRGYGENIQYF. The chain joins TRBV6-5 to TRBJ2-4; D might be TRBD2 (7 bases). Germline CDR1 reads MNHEY; CDR2 reads SVGAGI. This CDR3 is 16 amino acids long. V was trimmed by 4 bases and J by 5 bases, leaving 18 bases between them.

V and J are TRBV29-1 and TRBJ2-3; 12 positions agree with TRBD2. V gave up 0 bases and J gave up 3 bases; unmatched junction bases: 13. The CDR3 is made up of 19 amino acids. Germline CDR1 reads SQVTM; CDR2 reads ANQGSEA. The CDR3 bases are TGCAGCGTTGAAGACTATAGGGCACTAGCGGGAGGAGGGACAGATACGCAGTATTTT. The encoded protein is CSVEDYRALAGGGTDTQYF.

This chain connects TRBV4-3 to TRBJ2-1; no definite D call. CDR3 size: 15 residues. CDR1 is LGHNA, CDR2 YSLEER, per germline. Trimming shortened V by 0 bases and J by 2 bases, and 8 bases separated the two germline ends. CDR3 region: CASSQDIATYNEQFF. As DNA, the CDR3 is TGCGCCAGCAGCCAAGATATCGCTACCTACAATGAGCAGTTCTTC.

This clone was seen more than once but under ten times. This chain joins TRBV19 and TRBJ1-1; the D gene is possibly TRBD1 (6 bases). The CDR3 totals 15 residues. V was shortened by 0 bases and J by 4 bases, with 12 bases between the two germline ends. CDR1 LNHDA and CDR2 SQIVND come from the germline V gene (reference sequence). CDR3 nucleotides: TGTGCCAGTAGTATAGATCCAGGGGAGCTCACTGAAGCTTTCTTT. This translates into CASSIDPGELTEAFF.

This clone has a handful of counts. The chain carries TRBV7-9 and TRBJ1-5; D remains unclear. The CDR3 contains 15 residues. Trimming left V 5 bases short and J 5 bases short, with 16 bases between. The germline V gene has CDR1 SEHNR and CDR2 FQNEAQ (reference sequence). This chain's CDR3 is CASSDARGRDQPQHF. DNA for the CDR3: TGTGCCAGCAGCGACGCAAGAGGGAGGGATCAGCCCCAGCATTTT.

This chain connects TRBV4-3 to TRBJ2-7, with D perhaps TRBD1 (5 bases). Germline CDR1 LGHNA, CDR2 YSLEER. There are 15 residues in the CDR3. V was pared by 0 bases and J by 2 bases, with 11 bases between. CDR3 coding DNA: TGCGCCAGCAGCCAAGACAGGGATGTCCCCTACGAGCAGTACTTC. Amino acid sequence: CASSQDRDVPYEQYF.